Here is one TCR beta chain with its context. Its antigen target is currently unknown. The sample holds no much larger clone one base away, and base qualities are not on file. This specimen comes from a study of blood T cell repertoires in COVID-19 (dated by TCRdb to 2019 to 2021). About the study as a whole: The collaborator samples originated in the United States, Italy and Spain and spanned the acute and convalescent phases of COVID-19. Where HLA class I and class II types were available, the types were taken from metadata supplied by the sample provider, not from assay-based typing. Samples were obtained from the ongoing ImmuneRACE study (first 160 participants) and from 1,254 subjects provided by 6 global collaborators. The prospective study material was composed of cDNA or gDNA derived from T cells, B-cell-depleted T cells, or PBMCs. The repertoires were made available in a free public database intended to serve as a resource for research on the immune response to SARS-CoV-2. Sample metadata almost always included a de-identified subject ID, COVID-19 status, age in years and sex. Subjects who had been exposed to COVID-19, were actively infected with it, or had recovered from it provided the deeply sampled blood TCRbeta repertoires that made up the dataset. General conclusions and limits of the study: The quantity of clinical and demographic metadata differed by source and by participant and was supplied without curation.

Germline trimming amounts to 4 bases on V and 5 bases on J, with 16 as the count of junction bases outside the gene matches. As encoded in the germline V gene, CDR1 is MDHEN while CDR2 is SYDVKM. From cysteine to phenylalanine, the CDR3 is 19 amino acids long. Only the CDR3 DNA stays, 57 bases, in frame from base 1. TCRbeta CDR3 regions were amplified from genomic DNA by means of the immunoSEQ Assay, a bias-controlled multiplex PCR. For the original study's pipeline: The number of nucleated cells in each sample was estimated from the amplification of reference gene primers within the assay. To quantify the absolute abundance of each unique TCRbeta CDR3 rearrangement, sequence reads were collapsed and filtered. For each sample, productive Simpson clonality was calculated as the square root of Simpson's diversity index across productive rearrangements. The table comes from immuneACCESS by way of TCRdb, which keeps in-frame sequences with V and J called. Part of the clones is missing from these tables; in studies checked, under half for an unresolved V gene and the rest for unknown reasons. V and J calls and clone size come straight from that table; D and trimming were deduced from the DNA. The sample table lists fewer than 200,000 clones, about 88% of them with a count of one. The biggest ten clones account for roughly 24% of the sample.

The collaborating institutions used their own protocols to collect whole blood in K2EDTA tubes. Collaborator samples were shipped for TCRbeta analysis as frozen whole blood, isolated PBMCs, or DNA extracted from either sample type. The chain employs TRBV28 and TRBJ1-5, with TRBD1 matching 11 junction bases. The sequenced sample was peripheral blood. This TCR derives from a man in his fifties or sixties with acute or convalescent COVID-19. At the DNA level, the sequence is TGTGCCAGCAGTTCGCTAAAAACGATGGACAGGGGGCAAGATCAGCCCCAGCATTTT. It codes for CASSSLKTMDRGQDQPQHF.